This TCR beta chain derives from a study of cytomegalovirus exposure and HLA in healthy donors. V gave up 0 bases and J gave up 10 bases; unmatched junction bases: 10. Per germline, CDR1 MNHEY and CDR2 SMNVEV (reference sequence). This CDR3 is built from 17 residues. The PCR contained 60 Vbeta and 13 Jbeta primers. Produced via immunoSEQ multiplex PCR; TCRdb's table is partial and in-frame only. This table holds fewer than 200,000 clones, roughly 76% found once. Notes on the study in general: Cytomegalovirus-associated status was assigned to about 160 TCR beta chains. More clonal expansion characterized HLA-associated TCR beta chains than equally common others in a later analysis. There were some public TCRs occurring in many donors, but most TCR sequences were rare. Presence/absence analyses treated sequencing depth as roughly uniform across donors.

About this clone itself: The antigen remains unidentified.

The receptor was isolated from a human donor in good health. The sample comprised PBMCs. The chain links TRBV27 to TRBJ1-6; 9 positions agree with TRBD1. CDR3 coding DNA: TGTGCCAGCAGTTTATCGGGGGGACAGGGAAAGGAGTCACCCCTCCACTTT. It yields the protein CASSLSGGQGKESPLHF.